A selection of T cell receptor beta chains follows, all from one sample in a study of T cells in localized non-small cell lung cancer. TCRdb's table, derived via immunoSEQ multiplex PCR, lists solely in-frame clones and lacks some. Of about 72,000 clones detected, roughly 81% appear once; the ten largest clones hold approximately 13%. Sequences were derived from peripheral blood, sampled before any cancer treatment. These receptors were obtained from a female donor older than 55 with stage I lung adenocarcinoma. Each CDR3 is given with its conserved first and last residue. The D gene is left open where the match is weak. A row's size may be missing; if present it is once, few, many or a size class.

v_gene,j_gene,abundance,d_gene,CDR3nt,CDR3aa
TRBV10-3,TRBJ2-5,NA,NA,TGTGCCATCAGTGAGTCTACAACCGTAGGAGAGACCCAGTACTTC,CAISESTTVGETQYF
TRBV5-1,TRBJ2-3,few,NA,TGCGCCAGCAGCTCGACTATTAACCCCGATACGCAGTATTTT,CASSSTINPDTQYF
TRBV19,TRBJ2-3,NA,TRBD2,TGTGCCAGTAGTGCCGGGACTAGCGGGTCTAGCACAGATACGCAGTATTTT,CASSAGTSGSSTDTQYF
TRBV5-4,TRBJ2-6,NA,NA,TGTGCCAGCAGCCATGGTGGTTCTAACTCTGGGGCCAACGTCCTGACTTTC,CASSHGGSNSGANVLTF
TRBV10-3,TRBJ2-1,NA,TRBD2,TGTGCCATCAGTGATCTCGCTAGCGGGCACAATGAGCAGTTCTTC,CAISDLASGHNEQFF
TRBV5-1,TRBJ1-1,once,NA,TGCGCCAGCAGCTTGCACACTGAAGCTTTCTTT,CASSLHTEAFF
TRBV2,TRBJ2-7,NA,TRBD1,TGTGCCAGCAGCCTACAGGGGTCGGATCTCCACGAGCAGTACTTC,CASSLQGSDLHEQYF
TRBV6-6,TRBJ2-7,NA,NA,TGTGCCTGCTTAGGCAGGTCCTACGAGCAGTACTTC,CACLGRSYEQYF
TRBV5-6,TRBJ1-1,NA,NA,TGTGCCAGCAGCTTGGAGGTGGGAACGGCTTTCTTT,CASSLEVGTAFF
TRBV4-2,TRBJ1-2,once,NA,TGTGCCAGCAGCCAAGAAGACGGGGGTCACTATGGCTACACCTTC,CASSQEDGGHYGYTF
TRBV6-1,TRBJ2-3,once,TRBD2,TGTGCCAGCAGTGAAGGGGCTAGCGGGGGGGCGTGGGCGCAGTATTTT,CASSEGASGGAWAQYF
TRBV30,TRBJ1-1,NA,NA,TGTGCCTGGAGTGTACAGAGACACCGGAACACTGAAGCTTTCTTT,CAWSVQRHRNTEAFF
TRBV5-4,TRBJ1-3,NA,NA,TGTGCCAGCAGATCCAGCTCTGGAAACACCATATATTTT,CASRSSSGNTIYF
TRBV5-1,TRBJ2-3,NA,NA,TGCGCCAGCAGCTTGGCCTTGATGGGGGGCGCAGATACGCAGTATTTT,CASSLALMGGADTQYF
TRBV6-6,TRBJ1-1,NA,TRBD1,TGTGCCAGCAAACCGGGACAGATGAACACTGAAGCTTTCTTT,CASKPGQMNTEAFF